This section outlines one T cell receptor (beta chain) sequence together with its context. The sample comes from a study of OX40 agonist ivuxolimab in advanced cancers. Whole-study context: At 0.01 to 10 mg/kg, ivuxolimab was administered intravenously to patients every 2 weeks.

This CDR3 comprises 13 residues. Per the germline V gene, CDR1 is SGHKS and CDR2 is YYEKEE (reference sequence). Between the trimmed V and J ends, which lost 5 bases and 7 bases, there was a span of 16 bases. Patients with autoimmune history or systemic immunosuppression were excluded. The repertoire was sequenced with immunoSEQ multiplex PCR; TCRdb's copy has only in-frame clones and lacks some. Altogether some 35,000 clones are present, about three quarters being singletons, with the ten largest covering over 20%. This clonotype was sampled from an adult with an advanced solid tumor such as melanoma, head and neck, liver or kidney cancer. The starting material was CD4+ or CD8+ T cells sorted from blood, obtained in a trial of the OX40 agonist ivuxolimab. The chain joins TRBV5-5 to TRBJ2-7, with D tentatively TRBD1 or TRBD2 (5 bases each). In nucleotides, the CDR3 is TGTGCCAGCAGTCGGGACCCATCGGGAGAGCAGTACGTC. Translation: CASSRDPSGEQYV.